This paragraph covers one T cell receptor (beta chain) sequence. Its antigen is unidentified. This record belongs to a study of cytomegalovirus exposure and HLA in healthy donors. General study findings and limits: Researchers reported that three CMV-associated chains were confirmed in vitro as CMV antigen-specific.

Both 60 Vbeta primers and 13 Jbeta primers went into the PCR. Measured with immunoSEQ multiplex PCR; TCRdb has only the in-frame clones, and not every one. The sample shows 150,000 to 200,000 clones, about three quarters of them seen only once. The CDR3 has 13 amino acids. Trimming shortened V by 5 bases and J by 0 bases, and 6 bases separated the two germline ends. CDR1 is MNHEY, CDR2 SMNVEV, per germline (reference sequence). The TCR was taken from a female donor in good health and CMV-seronegative. The sample was PBMCs. The chain recombines TRBV27 with TRBJ2-3; TRBD1 might be the D (5 bases). CDR3 nucleotides: TGTGCCAGCAGTCGGACAAGCACAGATACGCAGTATTTT. It is translated as CASSRTSTDTQYF.